Listed below are T cell receptor beta chains from one sample, sequenced in a study of graft-versus-host responses after intestinal transplantation. The repertoire was sequenced with immunoSEQ multiplex PCR; TCRdb's copy has only in-frame clones and lacks some. The sample has approximately 100,000 clones; 93% are singletons. These receptors' antigens are unknown. This specimen consisted of unstimulated CD8+ T cells sorted from spleen or lymph node cells, obtained before intestinal transplant. The source of these receptors is a human donor who received an intestinal transplant. CDR3s include the opening cysteine and the closing phenylalanine or tryptophan. A D gene is named only where the DNA matches it firmly. Clone size is shown for a subset of rows, as once, few, many or a class of expanded clone.

abundance	v_gene	j_gene	d_gene	len	CDR3nt	CDR3aa
.	TRBV7-8	TRBJ2-1	TRBD1	14	TGTGCCAGCACGCCGGGACAGGGAATTATTGAGCAGTTCTTC	CASTPGQGIIEQFF
.	TRBV27	TRBJ1-3	TRBD1	17	TGTGCCAGCAGTCCCCGGGACAGGGTCTACTCTGGAAACACCATATATTTT	CASSPRDRVYSGNTIYF
.	TRBV6-5	TRBJ2-1	.	13	TGTGCCAGCAGTACACTGCGGGACAATGAGCAGTTCTTC	CASSTLRDNEQFF
.	TRBV4-1	TRBJ2-7	.	13	TGCGCCAGCAGCCCGGGACAACACTACGAGCAGTACTTC	CASSPGQHYEQYF
.	TRBV5-1	TRBJ1-1	TRBD1	18	TGCGCCAGCAGCTTGGAGGGACAGGGGGCAGGGATGAACACTGAAGCTTTCTTT	CASSLEGQGAGMNTEAFF
.	TRBV5-5	TRBJ1-2	TRBD1	14	TGTGCCAGCAGCACCTATACAGGGGGGAGAGGCTACACCTTC	CASSTYTGGRGYTF
.	TRBV7-9	TRBJ2-5	.	13	TGTGCCAGCAGCTTACCAGGGTGGGAGACCCAGTACTTC	CASSLPGWETQYF
.	TRBV13	TRBJ1-1	.	11	TGTGCCAGCAGCTTCGGAACTGAAGCTTTCTTT	CASSFGTEAFF
.	TRBV7-9	TRBJ1-2	.	16	TGTGCCAGCAGCTTTTTATCGACAGAAATGACTATAGGCTACACCTTC	CASSFLSTEMTIGYTF
.	TRBV27	TRBJ2-2	TRBD1	16	TGTGCCAGCAGGGGAGATTCAGGGGGCGAGGCCGGGGAGCTGTTTTTT	CASRGDSGGEAGELFF
.	TRBV11-2	TRBJ2-3	.	15	TGTGCCAGCAGCTTAGGCGTATCTAGCACAGATACGCAGTATTTT	CASSLGVSSTDTQYF
.	TRBV6-5	TRBJ2-5	.	12	TGTGCCAGCAGCCAGGGTCAAGAGACCCAGTACTTC	CASSQGQETQYF
few	TRBV10-3	TRBJ2-1	TRBD1	13	TGTGCCATCGGGGACAGGGGGCTAAATGAGCAGTTCTTC	CAIGDRGLNEQFF
.	TRBV11-2	TRBJ2-7	TRBD2	15	TGTGCCAGCAGCCCCGAGGGACTAGCGGCTTACGAGCAGTACTTC	CASSPEGLAAYEQYF
.	TRBV7-6	TRBJ1-1	.	13	TGTGCCAGCAGCTTAGGAGGGGGCACTGAAGCTTTCTTT	CASSLGGGTEAFF
.	TRBV29-1	TRBJ2-2	TRBD1	14	TGCAGCGTTGAAGGGACAGGGAGTCCCGGGGAGCTGTTTTTT	CSVEGTGSPGELFF
.	TRBV10-3	TRBJ2-5	.	12	TGTGCCATCAGTGGAACACAAGAGACCCAGTACTTC	CAISGTQETQYF
.	TRBV29-1	TRBJ1-2	TRBD1	14	TGCAGCGTTGAATCACAGGGGGCGCGTGCAGGCTACACCTTC	CSVESQGARAGYTF
.	TRBV5-1	TRBJ1-1	.	15	TGCGCCAGCAGCCCCCCACTGGGATGGAACACTGAAGCTTTCTTT	CASSPPLGWNTEAFF
.	TRBV2	TRBJ1-2	.	16	TGTGCCAGCAGTGAAGCGTTGGGCGGCTCGGCCTATGGCTACACCTTC	CASSEALGGSAYGYTF
.	TRBV7-6	TRBJ2-1	.	13	TGTGCCAGCAGCTTAGCTTATAACAATGAGCAGTTCTTC	CASSLAYNNEQFF
.	TRBV15	TRBJ1-2	.	15	TGTGCCACCAGCAGAGATTTCGGGGGAATCGATGGCTACACCTTC	CATSRDFGGIDGYTF
.	TRBV14	TRBJ2-7	TRBD1	16	TGTGCCAGCAGCCAAGATGTCGGACAGGGGGCTTGGGAGCAGTACTTC	CASSQDVGQGAWEQYF
.	TRBV7-9	TRBJ2-1	.	15	TGTGCCAGCAGCCCCAACGAGGCGCGGGGCAATGAGCAGTTCTTC	CASSPNEARGNEQFF
.	TRBV6-1	TRBJ1-1	.	15	TGTGCCAGCAGTGAAGCGCTTCGGGGGAGAACTGAAGCTTTCTTT	CASSEALRGRTEAFF
.	TRBV6-5	TRBJ1-2	TRBD1	13	TGTGCCAGCAGCTTGGCAGGGGGCCATGGCTACACCTTC	CASSLAGGHGYTF
.	TRBV19	TRBJ2-4	TRBD2	18	TGTGCCAGTAGCATTGGGACTTTAGCGGGGCGAGCCAAAAACATTCAGTACTTC	CASSIGTLAGRAKNIQYF
.	TRBV19	TRBJ1-4	.	14	TGTGCCAGTAGTATATCCGAGATTAATGAAAAACTGTTTTTT	CASSISEINEKLFF
.	TRBV9	TRBJ2-1	TRBD1	14	TGTGCCAGCAGAGGGACAGGGTTCATGGATGAGCAGTTCTTC	CASRGTGFMDEQFF
few	TRBV6-1	TRBJ2-2	.	13	TGTGCCAGCAGTAAGGTTGCAGACGGGGAGCTGTTTTTT	CASSKVADGELFF
.	TRBV10-2	TRBJ2-3	.	12	TGCGCCAGCGGGGGCTCCACAGATACGCAGTATTTT	CASGGSTDTQYF
.	TRBV9	TRBJ2-5	.	14	TGTGCCAGCAGCACCCGGACAGAACAAGAGACCCAGTACTTC	CASSTRTEQETQYF
.	TRBV4-2	TRBJ2-7	TRBD2	18	TGTGCCAGCAGCCAAGGAGTGAGTTCGAGCGGGGTCTCCTACGAGCAGTACTTC	CASSQGVSSSGVSYEQYF
.	TRBV15	TRBJ2-7	.	13	TGTGCCACCAGCGTCTATACTTACTACGAGCAGTACTTC	CATSVYTYYEQYF
.	TRBV7-9	TRBJ2-5	.	16	TGTGCCAGCAGCCCGCGGTCGGGCGGGGAACAAGAGACCCAGTACTTC	CASSPRSGGEQETQYF
.	TRBV27	TRBJ2-1	TRBD2	14	TGTGCCAGCAAGCGGGGGGGGACCTACAATGAGCAGTTCTTC	CASKRGGTYNEQFF
.	TRBV7-3	TRBJ2-1	.	13	TGTGCCAGCAGCTTAAGTGGTGGAAATGAGCAGTTCTTC	CASSLSGGNEQFF
.	TRBV19	TRBJ2-6	.	14	TGTGCCAGTAGACAGGGAACTGGGGCCAACGTCCTGACTTTC	CASRQGTGANVLTF
once	TRBV6-6	TRBJ1-6	TRBD1	15	TGTGCCAGCAGTTACCGGGGGACAGGTACCTCACCCCTCCACTTT	CASSYRGTGTSPLHF
.	TRBV30	TRBJ1-1	.	13	TGTGCCTGGAGATCCGCGGCCATCGCTGAAGCTTTCTTT	CAWRSAAIAEAFF
once	TRBV5-4	TRBJ2-3	.	15	TGTGCCAGCAGCTTCCTCGGGGGCCCCACAGATACGCAGTATTTT	CASSFLGGPTDTQYF
few	TRBV19	TRBJ2-1	.	14	TGTGCCAGTAGCCAACAGGGAAACTACAATGAGCAGTTCTTC	CASSQQGNYNEQFF
.	TRBV7-9	TRBJ1-1	.	11	TGTGCCAGCAGCTTAAGTAGCAGAGCTTTCTTT	CASSLSSRAFF
.	TRBV10-2	TRBJ2-5	.	13	TGCGCCAGCAGGGCGCCGCGGGGAGAGACCCAGTACTTC	CASRAPRGETQYF
.	TRBV13	TRBJ2-3	TRBD2	16	TGTGCCAGCAGTGCAGGGTGGCGGGGGGCCACAGATACGCAGTATTTT	CASSAGWRGATDTQYF
.	TRBV27	TRBJ2-7	.	14	TGTGCCAGCAGTTTCATGTCGAAGGGTTACGAGCAGTACTTC	CASSFMSKGYEQYF
.	TRBV19	TRBJ2-7	.	15	TGTGCCAGTAGTCCCCCCGGGGGTTTTTCCTACGAGCAGTACTTC	CASSPPGGFSYEQYF
.	TRBV27	TRBJ1-2	.	16	TGTGCCAGCAGTTTCTCGATCGCAGCGACTAACTATGGCTACACCTTC	CASSFSIAATNYGYTF
.	TRBV27	TRBJ2-7	.	16	TGTGCCAGCAGTGCCGGTCGGTGGGGGGCCCCCCACGAGCAGTACTTC	CASSAGRWGAPHEQYF
.	TRBV7-9	TRBJ1-5	.	13	TGTGCCAGCAGCTTAGGGGCCAATCAGCCCCAGCATTTT	CASSLGANQPQHF
once	TRBV30	TRBJ2-2	.	17	TGTGCCTGGAGTGGCTCGACTCACACCTTGGGAACCGGGGAGCTGTTTTTT	CAWSGSTHTLGTGELFF
.	TRBV27	TRBJ2-2	.	14	TGTGCCAGCCGCAGGACAGAGAGCACCGGGGAGCTGTTTTTT	CASRRTESTGELFF
.	TRBV12-5	TRBJ2-6	TRBD1	19	TGTGCTAGTGCCTTCCGACTCCGGGACAGGGAACCTGGGGCCAACGTCCTGACTTTC	CASAFRLRDREPGANVLTF